A single sample gave rise to the 22 T cell receptor beta chains below, sequenced in a study of T cell responses to AZD1222 COVID-19 vaccine. Generated by immunoSEQ multiplex PCR, the TCRdb table keeps only in-frame clones and is missing some. The sample yields about 100,000 clones, about nine tenths seen once. The input for sequencing was peripheral blood, taken on day 0 of AZD1222 vaccination. These receptors all come from an adult in good health.

The chain carries TRBV20-1 and TRBJ1-6; no definite D call. The CDR3 loop spans 11 amino acids. Germline V gene lookup returns CDR1 DFQATT and CDR2 SNEGSKA (reference sequence). Trimming stripped 3 bases from V and 6 bases from J, with 3 bases between. The CDR3, as DNA: TGCAGTGCTAGGGGTAATTCACCCCTCCACTTT. This codes for CSARGNSPLHF.

The J gene is TRBJ2-2, the V gene TRBV19; TRBD2 aligns across 7 bases. The CDR3 sequence is 15 residues long. CDR1 is LNHDA and CDR2 is SQIVND in the germline V gene (reference sequence). Trimming took 6 bases from V and 4 from J; bases not matched to a gene: 8. The CDR3: CASRVGGPSTGELFF. The CDR3 DNA follows: TGTGCCAGTAGGGTGGGAGGGCCCAGCACCGGGGAGCTGTTTTTT.

This sequence joins TRBV7-6 and TRBJ2-7, with D possibly being TRBD2 (7 bases). Per germline, CDR1 SGHVS and CDR2 FNYEAQ. The CDR3 totals 16 residues. V dropped 1 base and J dropped 2 bases, with 15 bases sitting between them. The CDR3 loop reads CASSLEGGQGTYEQYF. The CDR3 DNA follows: TGTGCCAGCAGCTTAGAGGGGGGGCAGGGGACCTACGAGCAGTACTTC.

The chain combines TRBV11-2 with TRBJ2-1; a possible D gene is TRBD2 (5 bases). The CDR3 is made up of 16 amino acids. The V end was cut by 2 bases, the J end by 5 bases, with 16 bases between. Germline V gene sequence: CDR1 SGHAT, CDR2 FQNNGV. In DNA form, the CDR3 reads TGTGCCAGCAGCTTATCGTCTTTTGGGAGCAACAATGAGCAGTTCTTC. It encodes CASSLSSFGSNNEQFF.

V is TRBV24-1 and J is TRBJ2-1, with D uncertain. Trimming removed 3 bases from V and 2 bases from J, with 10 bases in between. The germline V gene encodes CDR1 KGHDR and CDR2 SFDVKD. This CDR3 is built from 15 residues. The CDR3 sequence: CATSDPRHPYNEQFF. The CDR3 bases are TGTGCCACCAGTGATCCAAGACACCCCTACAATGAGCAGTTCTTC.

The V and J genes are TRBV20-1 and TRBJ2-1, with D possibly being TRBD1 (5 bases). The CDR3 has 16 residues. Germline V gene data show CDR1 as DFQATT and CDR2 as SNEGSKA (reference sequence). The V gene lost 3 bases and the J gene lost 2 bases, with 17 bases spanning the gap. The CDR3 sequence is CSASGAYGATYNEQFF. CDR3 nucleotides: TGCAGTGCTAGTGGGGCCTATGGGGCTACCTACAATGAGCAGTTCTTC.

This clone was picked up one time. CDR3 residues: CASSETPTPDTQYF. CDR3 DNA sequence: TGTGCCAGCAGCGAAACTCCGACCCCAGATACGCAGTATTTT. The chain uses TRBV9 and TRBJ2-3; no clear D. V lost 3 bases to trimming and J lost 4 bases, with 12 bases between them. CDR1 is SGDLS and CDR2 is YYNGEE in the germline V gene. The CDR3 loop spans 14 amino acids.

The chain combines TRBV4-1 with TRBJ1-6; D ambiguous. Trimming left V 1 base short and J 5 bases short, with 12 bases between. CDR1 is MGHRA, CDR2 YSYEKL, per germline. The CDR3 has 16 residues. CDR3 loop: CASSQGPVVDNSPLHF. For the CDR3, the DNA is TGCGCCAGCAGCCAAGGTCCAGTGGTCGATAATTCACCCCTCCACTTT.

This clone was observed a single time. The CDR3 protein is CASSVAGRAVYEQFF. CDR3 coding DNA: TGTGCCAGCAGCGTAGCCGGGAGGGCCGTTTATGAGCAGTTCTTC. The chain couples TRBV9 to TRBJ2-1; 8 nucleotides match TRBD2. Germline CDR1 SGDLS, CDR2 YYNGEE. This CDR3 spans 15 amino acids. V shed 0 bases, J shed 8 bases, and the junction held 7 bases outside the gene matches.

This clone was detected only a few times. V usage is TRBV5-1 and J usage is TRBJ1-4, with D tentatively TRBD1 (6 bases). Trimming shortened V by 2 bases and J by 8 bases, and 10 bases separated the two germline ends. Germline loops: CDR1 SGHRS, CDR2 YFSETQ. The length of the CDR3 is 13 residues. The CDR3 DNA reads as TGCGCCAGCAGCTTACAGGGTGGCGAAAAACTGTTTTTT. Protein product: CASSLQGGEKLFF.

This clone showed up just a few times. The gene calls are TRBV6-5 and TRBJ2-2; maybe TRBD1 (5 bases). Trimming pared 1 base from V and 2 bases from J, leaving 8 bases between. Germline V lookup: CDR1 MNHEY, CDR2 SVGAGI. The CDR3 is 15 residues long. CDR3 protein: CASSYWTTNTGELFF. CDR3 sequence (DNA): TGTGCCAGCAGTTACTGGACAACCAACACCGGGGAGCTGTTTTTT.

The chain couples TRBV4-3 to TRBJ2-1; TRBD2 matches 7 bases. V trimming: 4 bases; J trimming: 2 bases; junction bases outside the gene matches: 5. In germline, CDR1 is LGHNA, CDR2 YSLEER. The length of the CDR3 is 15 residues. In DNA form, the CDR3 reads TGCGCCAGCAGCCCAGGACTAGTTCCCTACAATGAGCAGTTCTTC. Its translation: CASSPGLVPYNEQFF.

The J gene is TRBJ1-2, the V gene TRBV6-5; 8 positions agree with TRBD1. The length of the CDR3 is 14 residues. J was trimmed by 4 bases and V by 6 bases; bases with no gene match: 7. Per germline, CDR1 MNHEY and CDR2 SVGAGI. CDR3 protein: CASRVTGASYGYTF. DNA for the CDR3: TGTGCCAGCAGAGTGACAGGGGCAAGCTATGGCTACACCTTC.

This chain joins TRBV7-6 and TRBJ2-7; D is possibly TRBD2 (7 bases). Germline V gene sequence: CDR1 SGHVS, CDR2 FNYEAQ. The ends were cut back, 5 bases at V and 7 bases at J, with 18 bases in the middle. CDR3 size: 14 residues. CDR3 DNA sequence: TGTGCCAGCAGCCCGCTTGGGGGGGGGCGGGAGCAGTACTTC. Its translation: CASSPLGGGREQYF.

The V and J genes are TRBV11-2 and TRBJ1-2, with 7 bases matching TRBD1. Germline-derived CDR1 and CDR2 are SGHAT and FQNNGV. The V and J ends lost 5 bases and 7 bases, in that order; junction bases with no gene match: 10. The CDR3 extends over 14 amino acids. This chain's CDR3 is CASSPPDRQSGYTF. The CDR3 DNA reads TGTGCCAGCAGCCCCCCGGACAGGCAGAGTGGCTACACCTTC.

The chain is built from TRBV7-2 and TRBJ2-2; 14 bases fit TRBD2. V lost 7 bases, J lost 6 bases, and 13 bases stayed unmatched. CDR1 is SGHTA and CDR2 is FQGNSA in the germline V gene. The CDR3 is 18 amino acids. As DNA, the CDR3 is TGTGCCAGCAACTTCGGACTAGCGGGAGGTCGGTCGTCCGGGGAGCTGTTTTTT. This encodes CASNFGLAGGRSSGELFF.

This clone appeared once. The chain joins TRBV30 to TRBJ1-1; TRBD1 matches 8 bases. Trimming removed 1 base from V and 5 bases from J; junction bases left unmatched: 3. CDR3 length: 13 residues. Germline CDR1 is GTSNPN and CDR2 is SVGIG (reference sequence). The DNA of the CDR3 is TGTGCCTGGAGTGCGGACAGGGTGACTGAAGCTTTCTTT. Its protein product is CAWSADRVTEAFF. The full variable domain, with the rest looked up from reference TRBV30 and TRBJ1-1, is SQTIHQWPATLVQPVGSPLSLECTVEGTSNPNLYWYRQAAGRGLQLLFYSVGIGQISSEVPQNLSASRPQDRQFILSSKKLLLSDSGFYLCAWSADRVTEAFFGQGTRLTVV.

The rearrangement links TRBV19 to TRBJ1-6; D not certain. The CDR3 is 16 amino acids. Per the germline V gene, CDR1 is LNHDA and CDR2 is SQIVND (reference sequence). The V end lost 5 bases, the J end lost 3 bases, and 14 bases lay between the germline ends. The CDR3 bases are TGTGCCAGTAGTCTTAAGGACGGATACTATAATTCACCCCTCCACTTT. It specifies CASSLKDGYYNSPLHF.

The CDR3 spells CASSLGAGFNEQFF. CDR3 DNA: TGTGCCAGCAGCTTAGGAGCTGGGTTCAATGAGCAGTTCTTC. This rearrangement joins TRBV7-2 to TRBJ2-1, with D hard to call. Germline assignment: CDR1 SGHTA and CDR2 FQGNSA. The V end lost 1 base, the J end lost 6 bases, and 10 bases lay between the germline ends. The CDR3 runs 14 residues.

The CDR3 loop is CASSYSWGAGNTIYF. CDR3 nucleotides: TGTGCCAGCAGTTACTCTTGGGGGGCTGGAAACACCATATATTTT. The chain joins TRBV6-5 to TRBJ1-3; a weak D match, TRBD1 (5 bases). The V end lost 0 bases, the J end lost 2 bases, and 8 bases lay between the germline ends. The CDR3 totals 15 residues. Germline V gene lookup returns CDR1 MNHEY and CDR2 SVGAGI.

The sample holds one count of this clone. The chain is built from TRBV5-1 and TRBJ2-7, with 7 nucleotides matching TRBD1. The CDR3 is made up of 15 amino acids. Unmatched junction bases numbered 5, after V lost 1 base and J lost 1 base. In germline, CDR1 is SGHRS, CDR2 YFSETQ. CDR3 coding DNA: TGCGCCAGCAGCTTGAGGGGACAGCATTCCTACGAGCAGTACTTC. Amino acid sequence: CASSLRGQHSYEQYF.

The V and J genes are TRBV29-1 and TRBJ1-1; D not resolved. Trimming took 5 bases from V and 1 from J, leaving 5 bases between them. CDR3 length equals 11 residues. From germline, CDR1 is SQVTM and CDR2 ANQGSEA. CDR3 sequence reads: CSVRRNTEAFF. CDR3 bases: TGCAGCGTTCGCAGGAACACTGAAGCTTTCTTT. Complete variable domain (other parts from reference TRBV29-1 and TRBJ1-1): SAVISQKPSRDICQRGTSLTIQCQVDSQVTMMFWYRQQPGQSLTLIATANQGSEATYESGFVIDKFPISRPNLTFSTLTVSNMSPEDSSIYLCSVRRNTEAFFGQGTRLTVV.